This T cell receptor (beta chain) comes out of a study of cytomegalovirus exposure and HLA in healthy donors. PCR was performed using 60 Vbeta and 13 Jbeta primers. The table came from immunoSEQ multiplex PCR; TCRdb's copy has only in-frame clones and leaves some out. The table records under 150,000 clones, 78% of them present only once. The CDR3 extends over 17 amino acids. V gave up 3 bases and J gave up 8 bases; unmatched junction bases: 11. CDR1 is LNHDA, CDR2 SQIVND, per germline (reference sequence). The table lists this clone with a count of one. V and J are TRBV19 and TRBJ2-1, with 12 bases identical to TRBD1. The sequencing input was PBMCs. The TCR was taken from a woman aged 40-49 years in good health and CMV-seropositive. The CDR3 DNA reads as TGTGCCAGTAGTATTTCGAGTCGGGACAGGGGGCGCCATGAGCAGTTCTTC. This translates into CASSISSRDRGRHEQFF.